The source of this T cell receptor beta chain is a study of T-cell reconstitution after alpha-beta-depleted transplantation in children. The study, taken as a whole, reports: T-cell numbers and diversity one year post-transplant derived largely from freshly generated T cells. Several hundred expanded graft clones reportedly gave rise to the alpha-beta T cells present about two months after transplant. Diversity of TCRbeta at day 60 was high in some patients, arising from surviving recipient T cells and thymic progenitors.

V lost 4 bases and J 7 bases, leaving 13 bases between the germline ends. The CDR3 runs to 13 residues. CDR1 and CDR2 from the germline V gene are SGHTA and FQGNSA. This clonotype was seen only a few times. Its target is unknown. Unique molecular identifiers featured in how the TCRbeta library was prepared. From the PCR reads, TCRdb called clonotypes with MiXCR, one entry per CDR3 protein. The table shows about 70,000 distinct CDR3 sequences, with under 13% occurring only once. This chain joins TRBV7-2 and TRBJ1-2, with unresolved D. The specimen was PBMCs, collected before TCRalphabeta/CD19-depleted stem cell transplant. This TCR came from a boy between 10 and 17 years old with acute myeloid leukemia, due to receive a stem cell transplant. This CDR3 is CASSSFVVSGYTF. The CDR3 coding sequence is TGTGCCAGCAGCTCGTTTGTGGTCAGTGGCTACACCTTC.